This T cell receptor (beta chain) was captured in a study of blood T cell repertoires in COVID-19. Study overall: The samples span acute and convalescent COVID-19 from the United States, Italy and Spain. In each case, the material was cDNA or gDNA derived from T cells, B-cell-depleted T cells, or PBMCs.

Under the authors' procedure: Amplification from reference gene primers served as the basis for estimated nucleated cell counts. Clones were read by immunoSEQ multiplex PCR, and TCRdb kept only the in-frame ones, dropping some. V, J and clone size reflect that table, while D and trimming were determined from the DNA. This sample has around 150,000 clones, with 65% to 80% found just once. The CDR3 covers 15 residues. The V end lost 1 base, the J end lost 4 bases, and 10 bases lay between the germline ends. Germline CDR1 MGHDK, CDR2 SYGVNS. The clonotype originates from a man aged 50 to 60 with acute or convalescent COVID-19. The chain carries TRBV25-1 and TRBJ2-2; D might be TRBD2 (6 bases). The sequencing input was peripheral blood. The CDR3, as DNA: TGTGCCAGCAGTGAATCCGGGGGTGCCACCGGGGAGCTGTTTTTT. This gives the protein CASSESGGATGELFF.